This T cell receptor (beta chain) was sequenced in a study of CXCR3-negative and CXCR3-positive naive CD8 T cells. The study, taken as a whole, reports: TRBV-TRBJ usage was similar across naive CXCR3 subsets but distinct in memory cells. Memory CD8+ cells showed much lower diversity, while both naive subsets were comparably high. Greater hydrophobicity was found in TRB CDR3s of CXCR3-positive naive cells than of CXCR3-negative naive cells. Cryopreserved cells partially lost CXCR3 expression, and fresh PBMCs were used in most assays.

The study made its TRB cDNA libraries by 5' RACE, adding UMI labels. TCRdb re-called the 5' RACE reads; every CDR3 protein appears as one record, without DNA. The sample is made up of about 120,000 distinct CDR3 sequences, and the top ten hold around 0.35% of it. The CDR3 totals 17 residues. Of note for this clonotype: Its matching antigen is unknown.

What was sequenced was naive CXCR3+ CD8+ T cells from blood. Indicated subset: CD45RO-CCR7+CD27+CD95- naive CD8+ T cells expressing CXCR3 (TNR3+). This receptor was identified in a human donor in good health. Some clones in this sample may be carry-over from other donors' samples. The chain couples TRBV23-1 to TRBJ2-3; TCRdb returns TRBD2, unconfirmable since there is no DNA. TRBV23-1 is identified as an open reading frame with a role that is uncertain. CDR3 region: CASSQSGTSGRTDTQYF.